A single sample gave rise to the 29 T cell receptor beta chains below, sequenced in a study of T cell changes during pregnancy in multiple sclerosis. The protocol was immunoSEQ multiplex PCR, while the TCRdb copy is restricted to in-frame clones and leaves out a portion. The data hold tens of thousands of clones, with around 93% observed a single time. Material: peripheral blood, obtained in the second trimester of pregnancy. These receptors came from a female donor with multiple sclerosis, enrolled in a pregnancy study.

The chain joins TRBV15 to TRBJ1-5; 9 nucleotides agree with TRBD1. CDR1 is LNHNV, CDR2 YYDKDF, per germline (reference sequence). V shed 3 bases and J 0 bases; nucleotides not matched to a gene: 3. This CDR3 region has 16 residues. CDR3 loop: CATSRWGQGSNQPQHF. CDR3 nucleotide sequence: TGTGCCACCAGCAGGTGGGGACAGGGTAGCAATCAGCCCCAGCATTTT.

This chain uses TRBV11-2 with TRBJ2-5; 10 bases agree with TRBD1. Germline loops: CDR1 SGHAT, CDR2 FQNNGV. J gave up 5 bases and V 4 bases, and 19 bases lay outside the gene matches. This CDR3 is built from 19 residues. The CDR3 DNA reads TGTGCCAGCAGCTCTATGAAATGGAGGGACAGGGGCCCCTTTGAGACCCAGTACTTC. Translated, it gives CASSSMKWRDRGPFETQYF.

The gene calls are TRBV14 and TRBJ2-7; weak D call: TRBD2 (5 bases). V gave up 0 bases and J gave up 2 bases, with 8 bases separating them. The CDR3 consists of 14 residues. Looked up from germline, CDR1 is SGHDN and CDR2 is FVKESK. The CDR3 sequence: CASSQETGTYEQYF. CDR3 DNA: TGTGCCAGCAGCCAAGAGACGGGAACCTACGAGCAGTACTTC.

The J gene is TRBJ2-1, the V gene TRBV19, with 10 nucleotides matching TRBD2. This CDR3 is built from 16 residues. After removal of 5 bases from V and 7 bases from J, the junction contained 11 bases not matched to a gene. Germline V CDR1 and CDR2: LNHDA, SQIVND (reference sequence). CDR3 in DNA: TGTGCCAGTAGTCCCCAGCGGGGGGGCAGTTTTAATGAGCAGTTCTTC. This encodes CASSPQRGGSFNEQFF.

The V gene is TRBV10-3, the J gene TRBJ2-7; 8 nucleotides agree with TRBD1. This CDR3 spans 15 amino acids. V trimming: 6 bases; J trimming: 5 bases; junction bases outside the gene matches: 12. The V gene's germline CDR1 is ENHRY and CDR2 SYGVKD. CDR3 sequence (DNA): TGTGCCATCAGGCCTGAATTTGGACAGGGCAACGAGCAGTACTTC. This codes for CAIRPEFGQGNEQYF.

The chain employs TRBV7-6 and TRBJ2-1; D is possibly TRBD2 (6 bases). Trimming removed 3 bases from V and 0 bases from J, with 18 bases in between. CDR3 length equals 18 residues. In germline, CDR1 is SGHVS, CDR2 FNYEAQ. The DNA for the CDR3 is TGTGCCAGCAGCTTGGGGGGAGCGGAGACAGTCTCCTACAATGAGCAGTTCTTC. Residues: CASSLGGAETVSYNEQFF.

The chain combines TRBV7-6 with TRBJ1-3; a weak D match, TRBD1 (5 bases). CDR1 and CDR2 (germline): SGHVS, FNYEAQ. V was trimmed by 5 bases and J by 0 bases, leaving 14 bases between them. The CDR3 loop spans 16 amino acids. As DNA, the CDR3 is TGTGCCAGCAGCGCGGGGCCAGGCTTCTCTGGAAACACCATATATTTT. Encoded protein: CASSAGPGFSGNTIYF.

V and J are TRBV2 and TRBJ2-7; 7 bases match TRBD2. CDR1 and CDR2 from the germline V gene are SNHLY and FYNNEI. The CDR3 consists of 14 residues. Losses at the gene ends were 4 bases for V and 6 bases for J; bases not matched to a gene: 9. CDR3 in DNA: TGTGCCAGCAGTGCGGAGTCGGGGAGGGTCGAGCAGTACTTC. Amino acid sequence: CASSAESGRVEQYF.

The chain links TRBV5-1 to TRBJ2-7; 9 bases are shared with TRBD1. Trimming at V came to 1 base and at J to 2 bases, leaving 4 bases not matched to a gene. CDR1 is SGHRS, CDR2 YFSETQ, per germline. This CDR3 comprises 15 residues. The CDR3 loop is CASSLTTGGTYEQYF. The CDR3 DNA follows: TGCGCCAGCAGCTTGACCACAGGGGGCACCTACGAGCAGTACTTC. The whole variable domain, filled in from reference TRBV5-1 and TRBJ2-7, reads KAGVTQTPRYLIKTRGQQVTLSCSPISGHRSVSWYQQTPGQGLQFLFEYFSETQRNKGNFPGRFSGRQFSNSRSEMNVSTLELGDSALYLCASSLTTGGTYEQYFGPGTRLTVT.

The J gene is TRBJ2-2, the V gene TRBV18; D possibly corresponds to TRBD1 (5 bases). CDR3 length equals 17 residues. V was cut by 3 bases and J by 6 bases, with 20 bases left in between. The V gene's germline CDR1 is KGHSH and CDR2 LQKENI. CDR3 bases: TGTGCCAGCTCACCGCGGCAGGGTGGCATCGGGTCCGGGGAGCTGTTTTTT. Its protein is CASSPRQGGIGSGELFF.

This chain links TRBV5-4 with TRBJ2-2; 7 bases align to TRBD1. The CDR3 extends over 15 amino acids. CDR1 and CDR2 (germline): SGHNT, YYREEE (reference sequence). The V gene end was trimmed by 3 bases and the J gene end by 8 bases; junction bases not matched to a gene: 10. This CDR3 is CASSSDRVGTGELFF. In nucleotides, the CDR3 is TGTGCCAGCAGCTCTGACAGGGTTGGTACAGGGGAGCTGTTTTTT.

J is TRBJ2-7 and V is TRBV12-5; D perhaps matches TRBD2 (5 bases). CDR1 is LGHNT, CDR2 FRNRAP, per germline. V was pared by 2 bases and J by 5 bases, with 10 bases between. The CDR3 runs to 13 residues. Here the CDR3 reads CASGLRARDEQYF. Written as DNA, the CDR3 is TGTGCTAGTGGTTTGCGGGCGCGGGACGAGCAGTACTTC.

This rearrangement joins TRBV7-6 to TRBJ1-1, with D unclear. Deletions cut 5 bases from V and 7 bases from J, with 20 bases between. CDR1 and CDR2 (germline): SGHVS, FNYEAQ. CDR3 length: 15 amino acids. The CDR3 nucleotides are TGTGCCAGCAGCCGCGCACACGACGAGCGGAGTGAAGCTTTCTTT. It yields the protein CASSRAHDERSEAFF.

The chain carries TRBV7-2 and TRBJ1-5; D may be TRBD1 (6 bases). Deletions cut 5 bases from V and 8 bases from J, with 16 bases between. Germline V gene lookup returns CDR1 SGHTA and CDR2 FQGNSA. This CDR3 spans 14 amino acids. The CDR3 loop is CASSQGGNWEPQHF. DNA for the CDR3: TGTGCCAGCAGCCAAGGGGGAAATTGGGAGCCCCAGCATTTT.

Only one count was recorded for this clone. At one of its ends the junction is not consistent with the germline gene, which may arise from a read error. This chain uses TRBV2 with TRBJ1-5, with TRBD1 identical over 7 bases. Per the germline V gene, CDR1 is SNHLY and CDR2 is FYNNEI. The CDR3 extends over 14 amino acids. The CDR3 protein is CASRTGPLDQPQHF. As DNA, the CDR3 is TGTGCCAGCAGGACAGGGCCCCTCGATCAACCCCAGCATTTT.

This CDR3 is CASSQTANEKLFF. The CDR3 DNA sequence: TGCGCCAGCAGCCAAACAGCTAATGAAAAACTGTTTTTT. The chain employs TRBV4-1 and TRBJ1-4; D call uncertain. Germline CDR1 is MGHRA and CDR2 is YSYEKL. Trimming left V 2 bases short and J 3 bases short, with 4 bases between. The length of the CDR3 is 13 residues.

The rearrangement links TRBV4-1 to TRBJ2-1; 7 nucleotides align to TRBD2. This CDR3 is 17 amino acids long. Germline V gives CDR1 MGHRA, CDR2 YSYEKL. V gave up 8 bases and J gave up 2 bases; unmatched junction bases: 15. CDR3 sequence reads: CASSNPRPGTTYNEQFF. In DNA, the CDR3 is TGCGCCAGCTCCAACCCAAGACCGGGGACTACCTACAATGAGCAGTTCTTC.

This chain uses TRBV5-8 with TRBJ2-5; D call uncertain. The V gene's germline CDR1 is SGHTS and CDR2 YDEGEE. The CDR3 covers 13 residues. Trimming shortened V by 2 bases and J by 1 base, and 6 bases separated the two germline ends. CDR3 residues: CASSLATQETQYF. The DNA of the CDR3 is TGTGCCAGCAGCTTAGCAACCCAAGAGACCCAGTACTTC.

The chain employs TRBV7-9 and TRBJ1-1; D is unclear. The CDR3 consists of 13 residues. V was cut by 5 bases and J by 6 bases, with 13 bases left in between. The germline V gene encodes CDR1 SEHNR and CDR2 FQNEAQ (reference sequence). In DNA, the CDR3 is TGTGCCAGCAGCCCATTGCGGCGCGCTGAAGCTTTCTTT. This codes for CASSPLRRAEAFF.

J is TRBJ2-5 and V is TRBV10-3; 7 bases are a match to TRBD1. Germline values: CDR1 ENHRY, CDR2 SYGVKD. The CDR3 is 15 amino acids. J was trimmed by 4 bases and V by 3 bases; bases with no gene match: 8. The CDR3 DNA reads as TGTGCCATCAGTGATCCAGCAGGGGGAACAGAGACCCAGTACTTC. Its protein product is CAISDPAGGTETQYF.

V gene TRBV28 combines with J gene TRBJ2-1; D is possibly TRBD1 (6 bases). The CDR3 runs to 14 residues. Per germline, CDR1 MDHEN and CDR2 SYDVKM. Trimming removed 7 bases from V and 2 bases from J, with 12 bases in between. The CDR3 region is CASTRGGTYNEQFF. The CDR3 nucleotides read TGTGCCAGCACGCGAGGGGGAACCTACAATGAGCAGTTCTTC.

This sequence joins TRBV2 and TRBJ2-1, with 11 bases identical to TRBD2. CDR1 is SNHLY, CDR2 FYNNEI, per germline. The V and J ends lost 4 bases and 7 bases, in that order; junction bases with no gene match: 3. The CDR3 sequence is 14 residues long. The CDR3 is CASSGTSGRNEQFF. CDR3 in DNA: TGTGCCAGCAGTGGGACTAGCGGGCGAAATGAGCAGTTCTTC.

The V gene is TRBV5-6, the J gene TRBJ2-1; TRBD1 agrees at 8 bases. The V segment lost 0 bases and the J segment 1 base; nucleotides outside the gene matches: 9. This CDR3 is built from 18 residues. CDR1 is SGHDT, CDR2 YYEEEE, per germline. This chain's CDR3 is CASSLGGAGGLSYNEQFF. CDR3 sequence (DNA): TGTGCCAGCAGCTTGGGTGGGGCAGGGGGCCTTTCCTACAATGAGCAGTTCTTC.

The chain employs TRBV10-3 and TRBJ2-3; a weak D match, TRBD1 (6 bases). The CDR3 extends over 15 amino acids. Germline V lookup: CDR1 ENHRY, CDR2 SYGVKD. V lost 2 bases and J 4 bases, leaving 13 bases between the germline ends. CDR3 sequence (DNA): TGTGCCATCAGTGAGCCACGACAGGAGGCAGATACGCAGTATTTT. The encoded protein is CAISEPRQEADTQYF.

The rearrangement uses TRBV5-4 and TRBJ2-7; TRBD1 agrees at 7 bases. CDR1 SGHNT and CDR2 YYREEE come from the germline V gene (reference sequence). The CDR3 is made up of 13 amino acids. J was trimmed by 2 bases and V by 4 bases; bases with no gene match: 3. The CDR3 protein is CASSGGQTYEQYF. CDR3 DNA sequence: TGTGCCAGCAGCGGGGGACAGACCTACGAGCAGTACTTC.

The gene calls are TRBV2 and TRBJ1-1, with 8 bases aligning to TRBD1. The CDR3 has 13 amino acids. V was pared by 7 bases and J by 5 bases, with 6 bases of the junction left unmatched. The germline V gene has CDR1 SNHLY and CDR2 FYNNEI. This chain's CDR3 is CASTPGGRTEAFF. In DNA form, the CDR3 reads TGTGCCAGCACCCCAGGGGGCAGAACTGAAGCTTTCTTT.

V is TRBV11-2 and J is TRBJ1-1; D is uncertain. Germline values: CDR1 SGHAT, CDR2 FQNNGV. V lost 3 bases, J lost 4 bases, and 15 bases lay in between. This CDR3 region has 15 residues. In nucleotides, the CDR3 is TGTGCCAGCAGCTTCCGCCCGGGCCGGGGCACTGAAGCTTTCTTT. This gives the protein CASSFRPGRGTEAFF.

The J gene is TRBJ1-1, the V gene TRBV11-1, with 9 bases fitting TRBD1. The germline V gene encodes CDR1 SGHAT and CDR2 FQDESV (reference sequence). V gave up 5 bases and J gave up 11 bases; unmatched junction bases: 12. There are 14 residues in the CDR3. The CDR3 region is CASSTPGQGTSAFF. For the CDR3, the DNA is TGTGCCAGCAGCACTCCGGGACAGGGTACGTCTGCTTTCTTT.

The chain uses TRBV9 and TRBJ1-2; TRBD1 matches at 7 bases. Germline loops: CDR1 SGDLS, CDR2 YYNGEE. The CDR3 extends over 16 amino acids. V lost 1 base to trimming and J lost 1 base; unmatched junction nucleotides: 7. The chain's CDR3 is CASSVQTGLFNYGYTF. DNA of the CDR3: TGTGCCAGCAGCGTACAGACAGGGCTCTTTAACTATGGCTACACCTTC.